This passage covers 3 T cell receptor beta chains from one sample sequenced in a study of T-cell reconstitution after alpha-beta-depleted transplantation in children. The authors prepared the TCRbeta library with unique molecular identifiers. Each CDR3 protein is one row after TCRdb ran MiXCR on the PCR reads. The table lists about 980,000 distinct CDR3 sequences, about 29% of them singletons. Sample: PBMCs, mostly from graft donor cells, taken 360 days after TCRalphabeta/CD19-depleted stem cell transplant. The receptors shown here come from a boy under two years old who had a stem cell transplant for SCID, so the T cells may come from the graft donor.

This chain joins TRBV4-2 and TRBJ2-5, with 12 bases fitting TRBD2. Trimming cost V 0 bases and J 4 bases; bases outside gene matches: 6. CDR3 length: 17 residues. Per the germline V gene, CDR1 is LGHNA and CDR2 is YNFKEQ. This CDR3 is CASSQDPSGGAGETQYF. CDR3 DNA sequence: TGTGCCAGCAGCCAAGATCCTAGCGGGGGGGCCGGAGAGACCCAGTACTTC.

This clonotype was found a few times. This chain uses TRBV9 with TRBJ2-7, with D tentatively TRBD1 (5 bases). The CDR3 spans 14 residues. CDR1 is SGDLS and CDR2 is YYNGEE in the germline V gene. Trimming took 2 bases from V and 0 from J, leaving 9 bases between them. The CDR3 bases are TGTGCCAGCAGCGTCTCAGGGTACTCCTACGAGCAGTACTTC. Translated: CASSVSGYSYEQYF.

A remark on this clonotype: This CDR3 is missing its conserved last phenylalanine or tryptophan, likely due to a read error. The rearrangement uses TRBV20-1 and TRBJ1-6; 9 bases fit TRBD1. This CDR3 comprises 18 residues. The trim removed 1 base at V and 2 bases at J, leaving 9 bases unmatched. The V gene's germline CDR1 is DFQATT and CDR2 SNEGSKA (reference sequence). CDR3 region: CSARVQGASFAYNSPLHV. The CDR3 DNA reads as TGCAGTGCTAGAGTACAGGGGGCTTCATTCGCCTATAATTCACCCCTCCACGTT.